This T cell receptor beta chain was observed in a study of T-cell reconstitution after alpha-beta-depleted transplantation in children. Molecular barcoding with unique molecular identifiers was used for the TCRbeta library. TCRdb called the PCR reads again in MiXCR, with one record for every CDR3 protein. The data show 600,000 to 800,000 distinct CDR3 sequences, with under 15% seen just once and around 0.76% held by the top ten. Findings and caveats of the study: Some patients' high day-60 TCRbeta diversity was attributed to recipient cells surviving conditioning.

This clonotype showed up just a few times. What it binds is not known. The receptor was derived from a girl aged 2 to 10 with congenital amegakaryocytic thrombocytopenia, due to receive a stem cell transplant. Sample: PBMCs, taken before TCRalphabeta/CD19-depleted stem cell transplant.

CDR3 sequence reads: CASSLGYRRPNEKLFF. CDR3 nucleotides: TGTGCCAGCAGCTTAGGGTACAGGAGACCTAATGAAAAACTGTTTTTT. The V gene is TRBV11-2, the J gene TRBJ1-4, with D perhaps matching TRBD1 (5 bases). The V gene lost 1 base and the J gene lost 3 bases, with 12 bases spanning the gap. The CDR3 consists of 16 residues. The germline CDR1 and CDR2 sequences are SGHAT and FQNNGV.